One and the same sample provided the 21 T cell receptor beta chains below, sequenced in a study of neurological immune-mediated disorders. MiXCR, applied by TCRdb to the 5' RACE reads, yields one record per CDR3 protein. Of tens of thousands of distinct CDR3 sequences in the sample, 4% were seen once. The sequenced sample consisted of CD4+ T cells from blood. The receptors stem from a woman in her forties in good health.

This clonotype showed up many times. The CDR3 sequence is CASSQPPSGRGRRETQYF. The CDR3 DNA sequence: TGCGCCAGCAGCCAACCTCCTAGCGGGAGGGGGCGGCGGGAGACCCAGTACTTC. The chain couples TRBV4-1 to TRBJ2-5; 12 bases fit TRBD2. The CDR3 is 18 amino acids. The germline CDR1 and CDR2 sequences are MGHRA and YSYEKL. Losses at the gene ends were 2 bases for V and 5 bases for J; bases not matched to a gene: 12.

At least ten counts were recorded for this clonotype. The chain joins TRBV20-1 to TRBJ2-7; 11 positions agree with TRBD1. CDR1 and CDR2 from the germline V gene are DFQATT and SNEGSKA (reference sequence). The junction had 6 bases not matched to a gene; V was cut back by 3 bases and J by 5 bases. The CDR3 spans 14 residues. CDR3 region: CSARPGQGVHEQYF. The CDR3 coding sequence is TGCAGTGCTAGGCCGGGACAGGGGGTCCACGAGCAGTACTTC.

This clonotype has a count of ten or more. The junction shows a germline mismatch at one end, possibly a read error. The CDR3, as DNA: TGTGCCAGCAGCTTAACATCCAAAAGTGGGAACTTC. The encoded protein is CASSLTSKSGNF. The V and J genes are TRBV2 and TRBJ2-7; D gene uncertain. The length of the CDR3 is 12 residues. Per the germline V gene, CDR1 is SNHLY and CDR2 is FYNNEI.

This clonotype was counted at least ten times. This sequence joins TRBV28 and TRBJ2-1, with D possibly matching TRBD2 (6 bases). The CDR3 covers 15 residues. Germline-derived CDR1 and CDR2 are MDHEN and SYDVKM. V was clipped by 2 bases and J by 5 bases, with 13 bases between them. Written as DNA, the CDR3 is TGTGCCAGCAGTTTAGCGGGAATCAGAGACAATGAGCAGTTCTTC. Translating it yields CASSLAGIRDNEQFF.

This clonotype was counted many times. The chain has TRBV12-3 or TRBV12-4 and TRBJ2-1, with 8 bases lining up with TRBD2. The CDR3 totals 16 residues. V was clipped by 4 bases and J by 9 bases; unmatched bases: 14. CDR3 residues: CASSSQAGVVSSEQFF. The CDR3 DNA sequence: TGTGCCAGCAGTTCGCAAGCGGGAGTTGTAAGTAGTGAGCAGTTCTTC.

This clonotype was counted ten times or more. The chain employs TRBV11-2 and TRBJ2-5, with 8 bases aligning to TRBD2. CDR3 size: 16 residues. The germline gives CDR1 SGHAT, CDR2 FQNNGV. The V and J ends lost 3 bases and 2 bases, in that order; junction bases with no gene match: 8. CDR3 protein: CASSLDSGTAQETQYF. As DNA, the CDR3 is TGTGCCAGCAGCTTGGATAGCGGGACGGCACAAGAGACCCAGTACTTC.

In its sample, this clonotype was seen many times. This chain links TRBV5-1 with TRBJ2-7, with D perhaps TRBD2 (6 bases). V lost 4 bases and J lost 2, with 13 bases in between. The CDR3 is 14 amino acids. CDR1 is SGHRS, CDR2 YFSETQ, per germline. Written as DNA, the CDR3 is TGCGCCAGCAGCGAGGCGGGGACCCCCTACGAGCAGTACTTC. This codes for CASSEAGTPYEQYF.

This clonotype occurred many times. The chain has TRBV29-1 and TRBJ1-2, with a weak D call TRBD1 (6 bases). This CDR3 is 15 amino acids long. Germline CDR1 is SQVTM and CDR2 is ANQGSEA. Trimming took off 5 bases at V and 0 bases at J, with 16 bases between the two ends. The CDR3 nucleotides read TGCAGCGTTTCCATCCGAGGACAGTCTAACTATGGCTACACCTTC. It encodes CSVSIRGQSNYGYTF.

This clonotype was counted ten times or more. This sequence joins TRBV5-1 and TRBJ2-1; 10 bases agree with TRBD1. CDR3 length: 16 amino acids. Germline values: CDR1 SGHRS, CDR2 YFSETQ. Trimming took 6 bases from V and 4 from J; bases not matched to a gene: 10. CDR3 sequence (DNA): TGCGCCAGCATCGAGGAACCGGGACAGGGGTACAATGAGCAGTTCTTC. Protein product: CASIEEPGQGYNEQFF. The whole variable domain, remainder taken from reference TRBV5-1 and TRBJ2-1, is KAGVTQTPRYLIKTRGQQVTLSCSPISGHRSVSWYQQTPGQGLQFLFEYFSETQRNKGNFPGRFSGRQFSNSRSEMNVSTLELGDSALYLCASIEEPGQGYNEQFFGPGTRLTVL.

This clonotype appeared many times. This sequence joins TRBV7-9 and TRBJ2-3, with D possibly being TRBD2 (5 bases). The V end lost 3 bases, the J end lost 11 bases, and 18 bases lay between the germline ends. Germline CDR1 is SEHNR and CDR2 is FQNEAQ (reference sequence). This CDR3 is built from 14 residues. Here the CDR3 reads CASSFAGNNGGQYF. The CDR3 region has the DNA TGTGCCAGCAGCTTTGCCGGGAATAACGGAGGGCAGTATTTT.

This clonotype was detected many times. The genes are TRBV27 and TRBJ2-1; TRBD2 matches 8 bases. Germline trimming cut 2 bases from V and 7 bases from J; bases unmatched to any gene: 10. CDR3 length: 16 residues. In germline, CDR1 is MNHEY, CDR2 SMNVEV (reference sequence). In DNA, the CDR3 is TGTGCCAGCAGTTTAATATCTGGGACTAGTATTAATGAGCAGTTCTTC. Protein: CASSLISGTSINEQFF.

This clonotype showed up many times. This chain uses TRBV7-9 with TRBJ1-2, with 8 bases fitting TRBD1. The CDR3 consists of 13 residues. J gave up 7 bases and V 5 bases, and 6 bases lay outside the gene matches. The germline CDR1 and CDR2 sequences are SEHNR and FQNEAQ (reference sequence). The CDR3 DNA reads TGTGCCAGCAGCCGACAGGGGAAGGGTGGCTACACCTTC. It codes for CASSRQGKGGYTF.

Ten or more counts support this clonotype. This chain links TRBV28 with TRBJ2-7; no reliable D call. The CDR3 is 11 residues long. The V end lost 5 bases, the J end lost 6 bases, and 8 bases lay between the germline ends. Germline CDR1 MDHEN, CDR2 SYDVKM. CDR3 coding DNA: TGTGCCAGCAGTCCGAGGTTCGAGCAGTACTTC. Amino acid sequence: CASSPRFEQYF.

This clonotype occurred many times. This CDR3 is CASSLQSDLVGANVLTF. The CDR3 nucleotides read TGTGCCAGCAGCCTACAAAGCGATCTAGTGGGGGCCAACGTCCTGACTTTC. The rearrangement links TRBV3-1 to TRBJ2-6; unclear D gene. V was shortened by 4 bases and J by 4 bases, with 17 bases between the two germline ends. The CDR3 runs 17 residues. Germline V lookup: CDR1 LGHDT, CDR2 YNNKEL (reference sequence).

This clonotype has ten or more counts. The J gene is TRBJ1-2, the V gene TRBV5-6, with TRBD1 matching over 7 bases. Germline V gene data show CDR1 as SGHDT and CDR2 as YYEEEE. Trimming took 0 bases from V and 0 from J; bases not matched to a gene: 2. This CDR3 has 15 residues. The DNA for the CDR3 is TGTGCCAGCAGCTTGGGCAGGGGGACTAACTATGGCTACACCTTC. Its translation: CASSLGRGTNYGYTF.

Turning to this clonotype: A much larger clone is a single base away; this may be a read error. The rearrangement uses TRBV20-1 and TRBJ2-4; TRBD1 matches 8 bases. Germline loops: CDR1 DFQATT, CDR2 SNEGSKA (reference sequence). The CDR3 runs 14 residues. This CDR3 reads CRAGGGGIWGAQYF. As DNA, the CDR3 is TGCAGAGCAGGGGGCGGCGGGATTTGGGGGGCTCAGTACTTC.

This clonotype came up many times. CDR3 coding DNA: TGCAGTGCCCGACAGGGTTTGGATGGCTACACCTTC. Translation: CSARQGLDGYTF. The chain recombines TRBV20-1 with TRBJ1-2, with 7 bases fitting TRBD1. CDR1 DFQATT and CDR2 SNEGSKA come from the germline V gene (reference sequence). The CDR3 loop spans 12 amino acids. V shed 6 bases and J 6 bases; nucleotides not matched to a gene: 7.

This clonotype was counted at least ten times. The genes are TRBV5-1 and TRBJ2-7; the D is unclear. The germline V gene encodes CDR1 SGHRS and CDR2 YFSETQ. The V end was cut by 0 bases, the J end by 3 bases, with 4 bases between. This CDR3 comprises 12 residues. CDR3 DNA: TGCGCCAGCAGCTTGGGAGACTACGAGCAGTACTTC. The encoded protein is CASSLGDYEQYF.

As to this clonotype: A much larger clone differs from this one at a single base, so this may be a read error. V gene TRBV7-9 combines with J gene TRBJ2-7, with D possibly TRBD2 on 5 matching bases. The CDR3 runs to 12 residues. The germline V gene encodes CDR1 SEHNR and CDR2 FQNEAQ (reference sequence). The CDR3 sequence: CASSRQDYEKYF. As DNA, the CDR3 is TGTGCCAGCAGCCGACAAGACTACGAGAAGTACTTC.

In this sample, this clonotype turned up many times. The J gene is TRBJ2-2, the V gene TRBV20-1; 7 bases line up with TRBD2. V gave up 3 bases and J gave up 1 base; unmatched junction bases: 2. Germline V CDR1 and CDR2: DFQATT, SNEGSKA (reference sequence). The CDR3 sequence is 14 residues long. The CDR3 sequence is CSASASGNTGELFF. As DNA, the CDR3 is TGCAGTGCTAGTGCTAGCGGGAACACCGGGGAGCTGTTTTTT.

This clonotype was picked up many times. The chain has TRBV5-1 and TRBJ2-7; 8 nucleotides agree with TRBD1. The germline CDR1 and CDR2 sequences are SGHRS and YFSETQ. The CDR3 loop spans 14 amino acids. V was clipped by 4 bases and J by 2 bases; unmatched bases: 5. The DNA for the CDR3 is TGCGCCAGCAGCCTGGGACAGGCGACCTACGAGCAGTACTTC. Amino acids: CASSLGQATYEQYF.